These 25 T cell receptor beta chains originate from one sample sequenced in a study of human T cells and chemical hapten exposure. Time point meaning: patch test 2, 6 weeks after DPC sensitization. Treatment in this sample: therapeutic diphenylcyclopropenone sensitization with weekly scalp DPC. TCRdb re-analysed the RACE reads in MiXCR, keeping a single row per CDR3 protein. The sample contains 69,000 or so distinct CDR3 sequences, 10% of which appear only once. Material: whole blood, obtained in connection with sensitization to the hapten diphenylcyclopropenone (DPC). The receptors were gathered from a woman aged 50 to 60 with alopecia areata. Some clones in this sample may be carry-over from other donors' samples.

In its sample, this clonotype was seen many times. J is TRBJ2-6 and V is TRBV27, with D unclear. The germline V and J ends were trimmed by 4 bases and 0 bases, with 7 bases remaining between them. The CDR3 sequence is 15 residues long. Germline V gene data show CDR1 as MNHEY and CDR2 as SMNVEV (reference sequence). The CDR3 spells CASSYRISGANVLTF. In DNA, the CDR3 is TGTGCCAGCAGTTACCGGATCTCTGGGGCCAACGTCCTGACTTTC.

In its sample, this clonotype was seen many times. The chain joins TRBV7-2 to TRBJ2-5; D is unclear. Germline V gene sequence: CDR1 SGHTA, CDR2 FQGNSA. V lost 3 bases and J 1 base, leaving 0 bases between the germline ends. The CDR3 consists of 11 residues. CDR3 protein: CASSFQETQYF. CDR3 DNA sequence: TGTGCCAGCAGCTTCCAAGAGACCCAGTACTTC.

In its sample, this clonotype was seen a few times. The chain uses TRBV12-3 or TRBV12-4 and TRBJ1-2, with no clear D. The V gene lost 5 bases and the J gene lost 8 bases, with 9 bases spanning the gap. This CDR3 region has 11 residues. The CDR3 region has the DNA TGTGCCAGCAGTCTGAGAAGCGGCTACACCTTC. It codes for CASSLRSGYTF.

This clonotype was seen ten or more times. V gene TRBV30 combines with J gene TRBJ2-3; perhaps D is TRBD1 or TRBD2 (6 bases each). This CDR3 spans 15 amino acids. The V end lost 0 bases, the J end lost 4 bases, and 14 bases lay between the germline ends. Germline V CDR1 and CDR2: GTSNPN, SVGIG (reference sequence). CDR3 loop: CAWSVPGGWADTQYF. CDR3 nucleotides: TGTGCCTGGAGTGTACCCGGGGGCTGGGCAGATACGCAGTATTTT. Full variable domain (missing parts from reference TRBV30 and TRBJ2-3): SQTIHQWPATLVQPVGSPLSLECTVEGTSNPNLYWYRQAAGRGLQLLFYSVGIGQISSEVPQNLSASRPQDRQFILSSKKLLLSDSGFYLCAWSVPGGWADTQYFGPGTRLTVL.

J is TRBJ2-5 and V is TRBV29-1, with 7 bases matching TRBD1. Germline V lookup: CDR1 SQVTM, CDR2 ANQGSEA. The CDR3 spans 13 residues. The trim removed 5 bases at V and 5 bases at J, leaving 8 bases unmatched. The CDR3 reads CSVTSTGVETQYF. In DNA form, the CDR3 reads TGCAGCGTTACATCTACAGGGGTTGAGACCCAGTACTTC.

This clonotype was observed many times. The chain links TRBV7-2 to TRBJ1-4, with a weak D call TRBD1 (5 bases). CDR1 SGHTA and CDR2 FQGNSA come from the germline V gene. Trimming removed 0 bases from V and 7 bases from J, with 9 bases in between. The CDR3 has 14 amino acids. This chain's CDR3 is CASSLAGGFEKLFF. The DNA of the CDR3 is TGTGCCAGCAGCTTAGCGGGGGGTTTTGAAAAACTGTTTTTT.

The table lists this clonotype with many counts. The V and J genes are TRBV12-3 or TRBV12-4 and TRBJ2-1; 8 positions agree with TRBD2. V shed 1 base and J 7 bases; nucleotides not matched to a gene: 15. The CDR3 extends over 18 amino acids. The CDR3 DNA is TGTGCCAGCAGTTTAGGATCTTTGGGAGCGGGAGAGGCGAATGAGCAGTTCTTC. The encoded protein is CASSLGSLGAGEANEQFF.

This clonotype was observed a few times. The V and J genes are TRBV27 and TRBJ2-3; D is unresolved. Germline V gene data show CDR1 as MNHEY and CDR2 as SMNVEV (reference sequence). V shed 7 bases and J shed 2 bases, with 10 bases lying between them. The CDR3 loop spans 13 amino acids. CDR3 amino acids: CASKRADTDTQYF. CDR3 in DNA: TGTGCCAGCAAGAGAGCCGACACAGATACGCAGTATTTT.

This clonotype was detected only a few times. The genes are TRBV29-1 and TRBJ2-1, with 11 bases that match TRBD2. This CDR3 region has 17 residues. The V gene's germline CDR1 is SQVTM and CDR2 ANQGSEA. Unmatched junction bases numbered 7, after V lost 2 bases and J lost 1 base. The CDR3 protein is CSVELAGGTISYNEQFF. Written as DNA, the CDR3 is TGCAGCGTTGAACTAGCGGGAGGAACCATATCCTACAATGAGCAGTTCTTC.

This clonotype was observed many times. The CDR3 reads CAISLAGGPGNEQFF. Here the CDR3 DNA reads TGTGCCATCAGCCTAGCGGGAGGGCCCGGGAATGAGCAGTTCTTC. The V gene is TRBV10-3, the J gene TRBJ2-1; 12 nucleotides line up with TRBD2. The V gene end was trimmed by 6 bases and the J gene end by 7 bases; junction bases not matched to a gene: 7. Germline values: CDR1 ENHRY, CDR2 SYGVKD. The CDR3 is made up of 15 amino acids.

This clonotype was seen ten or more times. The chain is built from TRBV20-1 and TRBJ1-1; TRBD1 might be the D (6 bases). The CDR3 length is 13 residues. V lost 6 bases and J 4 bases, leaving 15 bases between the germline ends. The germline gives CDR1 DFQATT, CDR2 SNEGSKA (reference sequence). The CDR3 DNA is TGCAGTGCCGAATACAGGGTACTCACTGAAGCTTTCTTT. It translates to CSAEYRVLTEAFF.

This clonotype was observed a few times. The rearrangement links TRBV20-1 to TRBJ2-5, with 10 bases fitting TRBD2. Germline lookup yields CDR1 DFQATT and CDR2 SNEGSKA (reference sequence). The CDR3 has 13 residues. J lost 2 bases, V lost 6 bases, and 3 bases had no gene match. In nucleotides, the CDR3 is TGCAGTGCCGAGACTAGCGGGCAAGAGACCCAGTACTTC. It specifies CSAETSGQETQYF.

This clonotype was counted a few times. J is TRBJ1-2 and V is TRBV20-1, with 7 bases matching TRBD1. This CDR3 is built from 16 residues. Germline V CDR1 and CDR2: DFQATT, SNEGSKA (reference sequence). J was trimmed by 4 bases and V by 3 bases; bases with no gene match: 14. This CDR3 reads CSASPPGTAHAYGYTF. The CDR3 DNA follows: TGCAGTGCTAGCCCCCCCGGGACAGCCCACGCCTATGGCTACACCTTC.

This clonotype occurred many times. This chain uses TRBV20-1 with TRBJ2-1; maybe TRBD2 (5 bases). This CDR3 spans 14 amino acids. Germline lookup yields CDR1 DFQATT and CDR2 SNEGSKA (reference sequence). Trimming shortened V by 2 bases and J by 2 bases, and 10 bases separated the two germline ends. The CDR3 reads CSARSRLTYNEQFF. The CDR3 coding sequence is TGCAGTGCTAGAAGTCGACTAACCTACAATGAGCAGTTCTTC.

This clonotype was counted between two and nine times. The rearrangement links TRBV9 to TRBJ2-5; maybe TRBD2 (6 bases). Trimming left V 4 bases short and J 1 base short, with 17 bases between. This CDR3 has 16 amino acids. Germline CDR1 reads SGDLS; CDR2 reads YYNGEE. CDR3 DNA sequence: TGTGCCAGCAGCTCTACTAGCCTCATCCCCCAAGAGACCCAGTACTTC. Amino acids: CASSSTSLIPQETQYF.

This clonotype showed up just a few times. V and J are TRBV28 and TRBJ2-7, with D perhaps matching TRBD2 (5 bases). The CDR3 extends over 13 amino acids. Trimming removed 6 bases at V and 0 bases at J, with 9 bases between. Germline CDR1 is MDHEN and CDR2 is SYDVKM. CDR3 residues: CASRVGSSYEQYF. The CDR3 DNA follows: TGTGCCAGCAGGGTGGGGAGCTCCTACGAGCAGTACTTC.

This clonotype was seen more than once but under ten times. For the CDR3, the DNA is TGCAGCGTTGAGACACTTCAAGAGACCCAGTACTTC. This translates into CSVETLQETQYF. The V gene is TRBV29-1, the J gene TRBJ2-5; unclear D gene. V lost 3 bases to trimming and J lost 2 bases, with 7 bases between them. CDR1 SQVTM and CDR2 ANQGSEA come from the germline V gene. This CDR3 has 12 amino acids.

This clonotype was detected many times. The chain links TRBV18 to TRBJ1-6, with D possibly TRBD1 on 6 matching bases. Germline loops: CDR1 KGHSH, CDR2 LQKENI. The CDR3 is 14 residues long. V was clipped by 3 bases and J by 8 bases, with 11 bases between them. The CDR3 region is CASSPQQGDSPLHF. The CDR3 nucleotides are TGTGCCAGCTCACCTCAACAGGGAGATTCACCCCTCCACTTT.

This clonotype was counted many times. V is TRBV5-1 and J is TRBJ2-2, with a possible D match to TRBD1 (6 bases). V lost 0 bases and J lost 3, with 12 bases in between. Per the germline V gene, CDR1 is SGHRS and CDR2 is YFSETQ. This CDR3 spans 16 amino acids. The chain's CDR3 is CASSLGQGLDTGELFF. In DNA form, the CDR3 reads TGCGCCAGCAGCTTGGGTCAGGGGCTCGACACCGGGGAGCTGTTTTTT.

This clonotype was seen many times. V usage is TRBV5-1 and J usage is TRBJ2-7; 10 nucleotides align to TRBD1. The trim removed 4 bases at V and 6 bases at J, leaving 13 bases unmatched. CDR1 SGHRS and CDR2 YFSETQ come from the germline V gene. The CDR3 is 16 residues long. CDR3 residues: CASSLLTVTGGGEQYF. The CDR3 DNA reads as TGCGCCAGCAGCCTACTAACCGTGACAGGGGGCGGCGAGCAGTACTTC.

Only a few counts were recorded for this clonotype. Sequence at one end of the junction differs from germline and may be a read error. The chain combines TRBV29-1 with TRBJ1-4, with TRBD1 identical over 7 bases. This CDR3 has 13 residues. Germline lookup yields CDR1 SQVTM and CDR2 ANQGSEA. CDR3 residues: CSVVGQTTEKLFF. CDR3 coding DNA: TGCAGCGTTGTGGGACAGACTACTGAAAAACTGTTTTTT.

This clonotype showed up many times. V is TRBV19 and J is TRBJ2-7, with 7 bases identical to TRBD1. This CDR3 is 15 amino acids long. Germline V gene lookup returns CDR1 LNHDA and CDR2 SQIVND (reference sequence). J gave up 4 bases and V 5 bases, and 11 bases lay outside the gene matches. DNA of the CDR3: TGTGCCAGTAGTGTCTCCCGGGACAGCAAATACGAGCAGTACTTC. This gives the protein CASSVSRDSKYEQYF. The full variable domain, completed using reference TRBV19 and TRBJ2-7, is DGGITQSPKYLFRKEGQNVTLSCEQNLNHDAMYWYRQDPGQGLRLIYYSQIVNDFQKGDIAEGYSVSREKKESFPLTVTSAQKNPTAFYLCASSVSRDSKYEQYFGPGTRLTVT.

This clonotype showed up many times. The CDR3 coding sequence is TGTGCCACCGCCCCCGGCATCGGCCACAATGAGCAGTTCTTC. Protein: CATAPGIGHNEQFF. This chain joins TRBV24-1 and TRBJ2-1; D is ambiguous. The CDR3 has 14 amino acids. Per the germline V gene, CDR1 is KGHDR and CDR2 is SFDVKD. The V end was cut by 9 bases, the J end by 5 bases, with 16 bases between.

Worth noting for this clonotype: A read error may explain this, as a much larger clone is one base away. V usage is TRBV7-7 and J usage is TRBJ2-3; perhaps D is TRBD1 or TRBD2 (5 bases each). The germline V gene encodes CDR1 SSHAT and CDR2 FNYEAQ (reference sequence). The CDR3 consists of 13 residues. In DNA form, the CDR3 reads TGTGACAGCAGCTTACGCGAGGGGGATACGCAGTATTTT. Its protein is CDSSLREGDTQYF. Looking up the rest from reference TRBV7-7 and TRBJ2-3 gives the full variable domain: GAGVSQSPRYKVTKRGQDVTLRCDPISSHATLYWYQQALGQGPEFLTYFNYEAQPDKSGLPSDRFSAERPEGSISTLTIQRTEQRDSAMYRCDSSLREGDTQYFGPGTRLTVL.

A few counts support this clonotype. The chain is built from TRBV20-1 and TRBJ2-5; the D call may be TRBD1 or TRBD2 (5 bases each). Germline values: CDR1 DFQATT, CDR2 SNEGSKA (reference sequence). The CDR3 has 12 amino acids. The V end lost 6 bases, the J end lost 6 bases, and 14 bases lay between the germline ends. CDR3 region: CSAPQDSQTQYF. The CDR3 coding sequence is TGCAGTGCCCCACAGGACTCGCAGACCCAGTACTTC.